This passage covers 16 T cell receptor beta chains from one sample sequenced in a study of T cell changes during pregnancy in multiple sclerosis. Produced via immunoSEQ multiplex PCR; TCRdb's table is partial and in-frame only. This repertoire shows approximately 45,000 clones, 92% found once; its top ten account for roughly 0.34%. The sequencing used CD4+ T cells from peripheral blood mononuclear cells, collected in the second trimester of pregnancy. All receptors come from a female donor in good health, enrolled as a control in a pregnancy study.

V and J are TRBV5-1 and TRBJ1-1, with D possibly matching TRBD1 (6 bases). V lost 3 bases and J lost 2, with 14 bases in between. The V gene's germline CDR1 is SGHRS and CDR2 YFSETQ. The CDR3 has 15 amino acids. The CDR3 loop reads CASSSEPTGNTEAFF. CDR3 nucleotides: TGCGCCAGCAGCTCCGAACCGACAGGAAACACTGAAGCTTTCTTT.

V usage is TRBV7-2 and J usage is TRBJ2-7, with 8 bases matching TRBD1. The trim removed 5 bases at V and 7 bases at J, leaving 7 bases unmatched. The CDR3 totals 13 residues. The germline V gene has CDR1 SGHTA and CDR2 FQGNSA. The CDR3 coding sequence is TGTGCCAGCAGCGCGACAGGGGCAGGAGAGCAGTACTTC. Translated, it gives CASSATGAGEQYF.

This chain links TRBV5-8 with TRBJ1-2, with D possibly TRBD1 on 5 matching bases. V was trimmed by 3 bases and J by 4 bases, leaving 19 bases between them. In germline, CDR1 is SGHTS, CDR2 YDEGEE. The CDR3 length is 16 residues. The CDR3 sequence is CASSWVGGARGYGYTF. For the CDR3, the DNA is TGTGCCAGCAGCTGGGTTGGCGGGGCCCGGGGCTATGGCTACACCTTC.

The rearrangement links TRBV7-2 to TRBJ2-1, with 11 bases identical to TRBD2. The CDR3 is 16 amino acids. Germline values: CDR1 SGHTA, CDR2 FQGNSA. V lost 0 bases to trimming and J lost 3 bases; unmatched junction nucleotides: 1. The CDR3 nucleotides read TGTGCCAGCAGCTTAGCCACTAGCGGGGGCTACAATGAGCAGTTCTTC. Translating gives CASSLATSGGYNEQFF.

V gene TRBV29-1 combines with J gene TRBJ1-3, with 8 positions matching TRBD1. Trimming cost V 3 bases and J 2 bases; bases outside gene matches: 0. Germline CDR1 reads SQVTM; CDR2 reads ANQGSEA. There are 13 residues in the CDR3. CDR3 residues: CSVDRGPGNTIYF. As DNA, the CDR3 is TGCAGCGTTGACAGGGGGCCTGGAAACACCATATATTTT.

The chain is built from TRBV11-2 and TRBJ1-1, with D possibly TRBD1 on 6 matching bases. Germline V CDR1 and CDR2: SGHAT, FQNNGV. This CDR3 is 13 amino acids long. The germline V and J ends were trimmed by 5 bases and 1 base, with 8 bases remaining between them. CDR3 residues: CASSPRGNTEAFF. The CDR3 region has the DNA TGTGCCAGCAGCCCCAGGGGGAACACTGAAGCTTTCTTT.

The CDR3 DNA reads as TGTGCCAGTAGTATAGATGCGGGGGAGGATCAGCCCCAGCATTTT. The encoded protein is CASSIDAGEDQPQHF. The chain employs TRBV19 and TRBJ1-5; D is possibly TRBD1 (5 bases). The V gene lost 0 bases and the J gene lost 5 bases, with 11 bases spanning the gap. The germline gives CDR1 LNHDA, CDR2 SQIVND (reference sequence). This CDR3 comprises 15 residues. The whole variable domain, filled in from reference TRBV19 and TRBJ1-5, reads DGGITQSPKYLFRKEGQNVTLSCEQNLNHDAMYWYRQDPGQGLRLIYYSQIVNDFQKGDIAEGYSVSREKKESFPLTVTSAQKNPTAFYLCASSIDAGEDQPQHFGDGTRLSIL.

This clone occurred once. The CDR3: CASSNQGVQFF. For the CDR3, the DNA is TGTGCCAGCAGCAACCAGGGGGTTCAGTTCTTC. The chain recombines TRBV13 with TRBJ2-1, with 7 bases matching TRBD1. The CDR3 has 11 residues. After removal of 5 bases from V and 13 bases from J, the junction contained 5 bases not matched to a gene. CDR1 PRHDT and CDR2 FYEKMQ come from the germline V gene (reference sequence).

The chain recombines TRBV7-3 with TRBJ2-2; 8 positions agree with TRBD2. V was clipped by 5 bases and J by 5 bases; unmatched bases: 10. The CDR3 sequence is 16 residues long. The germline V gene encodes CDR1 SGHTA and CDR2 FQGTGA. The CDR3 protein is CASSRSGGLGTGELFF. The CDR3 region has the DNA TGTGCCAGCAGCCGGAGCGGGGGCCTGGGTACCGGGGAGCTGTTTTTT.

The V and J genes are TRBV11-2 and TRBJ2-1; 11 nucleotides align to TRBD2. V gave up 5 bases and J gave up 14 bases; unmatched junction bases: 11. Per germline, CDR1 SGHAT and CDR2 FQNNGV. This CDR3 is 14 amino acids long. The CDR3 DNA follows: TGTGCCAGCAGCCCCAACGTAGCGGGGGGGCGGGAGTTCTTC. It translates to CASSPNVAGGREFF.

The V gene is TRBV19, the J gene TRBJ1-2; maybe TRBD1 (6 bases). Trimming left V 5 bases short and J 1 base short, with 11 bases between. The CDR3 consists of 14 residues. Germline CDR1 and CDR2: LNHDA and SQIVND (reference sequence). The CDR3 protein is CASSQGHLNYGYTF. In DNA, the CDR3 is TGTGCCAGTAGTCAGGGACACCTTAACTATGGCTACACCTTC.

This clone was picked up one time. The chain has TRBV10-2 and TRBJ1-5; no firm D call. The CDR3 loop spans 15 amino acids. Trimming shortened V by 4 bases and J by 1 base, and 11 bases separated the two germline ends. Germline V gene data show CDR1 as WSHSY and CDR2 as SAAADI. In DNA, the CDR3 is TGCGCCAGCAGTGCCTCATCCGGGAGCAATCAGCCCCAGCATTTT. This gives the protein CASSASSGSNQPQHF.

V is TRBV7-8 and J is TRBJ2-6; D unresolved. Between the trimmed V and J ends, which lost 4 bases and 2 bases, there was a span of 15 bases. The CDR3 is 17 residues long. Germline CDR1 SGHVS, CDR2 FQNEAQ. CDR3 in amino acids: CASSSYMTLAGANVLTF. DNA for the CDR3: TGTGCCAGCAGCTCCTATATGACTCTTGCTGGGGCCAACGTCCTGACTTTC.

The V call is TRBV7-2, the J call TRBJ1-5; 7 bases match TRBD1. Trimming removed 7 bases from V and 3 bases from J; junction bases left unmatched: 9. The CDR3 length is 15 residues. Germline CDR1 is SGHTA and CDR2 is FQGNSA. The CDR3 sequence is CASTRSGQYNQPQHF. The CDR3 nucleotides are TGTGCCAGCACCCGTTCGGGACAGTACAATCAGCCCCAGCATTTT.

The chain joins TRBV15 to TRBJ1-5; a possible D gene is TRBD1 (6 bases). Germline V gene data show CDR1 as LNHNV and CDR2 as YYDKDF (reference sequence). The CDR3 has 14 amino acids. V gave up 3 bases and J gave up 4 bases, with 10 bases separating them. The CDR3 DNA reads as TGTGCCACCAGCAGGGACAGACTGAATCAGCCCCAGCATTTT. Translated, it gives CATSRDRLNQPQHF.

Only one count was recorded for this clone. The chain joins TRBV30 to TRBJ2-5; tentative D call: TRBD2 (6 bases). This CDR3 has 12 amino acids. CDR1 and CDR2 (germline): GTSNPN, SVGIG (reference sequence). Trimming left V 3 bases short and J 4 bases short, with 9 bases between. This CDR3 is CAWSLGGETQYF. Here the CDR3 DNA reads TGTGCCTGGAGCCTGGGGGGAGAGACCCAGTACTTC.